These 23 T cell receptor beta chains came from one sample sequenced in a study of T cell responses to AZD1222 COVID-19 vaccine. The method was immunoSEQ multiplex PCR; TCRdb's version includes in-frame clones alone and lacks a portion of them. The data hold about 150,000 clones, with about 91% observed a single time. The sequences come from peripheral blood, collected on day 0 of AZD1222 vaccination. The receptor source for this set is an adult in good health.

The gene calls are TRBV7-6 and TRBJ1-1, with 8 bases fitting TRBD1. Trimming took 4 bases from V and 4 from J; bases not matched to a gene: 11. The CDR3 is made up of 16 amino acids. Germline V lookup: CDR1 SGHVS, CDR2 FNYEAQ. CDR3 sequence: CASSSTTTGGITEAFF. In nucleotides, the CDR3 is TGTGCCAGCAGCTCTACTACTACAGGGGGAATCACTGAAGCTTTCTTT. Full variable domain (rest looked up from reference TRBV7-6 and TRBJ1-1): GAGVSQSPRYKVTKRGQDVALRCDPISGHVSLYWYRQALGQGPEFLTYFNYEAQQDKSGLPNDRFSAERPEGSISTLTIQRTEQRDSAMYRCASSSTTTGGITEAFFGQGTRLTVV.

This clone has a single count. The rearrangement uses TRBV18 and TRBJ2-2; D is uncertain. CDR1 is KGHSH and CDR2 is LQKENI in the germline V gene. The length of the CDR3 is 14 residues. Trimming took off 2 bases at V and 5 bases at J, with 9 bases between the two ends. The CDR3 sequence is CASSPATATGELFF. The CDR3 DNA sequence: TGTGCCAGCTCACCAGCTACCGCGACCGGGGAGCTGTTTTTT.

The chain joins TRBV15 to TRBJ2-7, with a tentative D call TRBD1 (6 bases). The CDR3 spans 16 residues. The V end lost 5 bases, the J end lost 1 base, and 18 bases lay between the germline ends. In germline, CDR1 is LNHNV, CDR2 YYDKDF (reference sequence). The CDR3 is CATSPYGQITSYEQYF. CDR3 coding DNA: TGTGCCACCAGCCCCTATGGACAGATTACTTCCTACGAGCAGTACTTC.

This sequence joins TRBV10-3 and TRBJ2-7; D is perhaps TRBD2 (5 bases). Germline CDR1 and CDR2: ENHRY and SYGVKD. This CDR3 spans 13 amino acids. The V end was cut by 4 bases, the J end by 5 bases, with 12 bases between. Written as DNA, the CDR3 is TGTGCCATCAGTGCCTTGGCGGGTAACGAGCAGTACTTC. Translation: CAISALAGNEQYF.

This clone appeared once. The V gene is TRBV27, the J gene TRBJ1-1; D is unresolved. The length of the CDR3 is 13 residues. V shed 4 bases and J shed 8 bases, with 14 bases lying between them. Germline lookup yields CDR1 MNHEY and CDR2 SMNVEV (reference sequence). The CDR3 region has the DNA TGTGCCAGCAGTTACCGGGCCCGCGGCGAAGCTTTCTTT. This gives the protein CASSYRARGEAFF.

As concerns this clone: The sample holds other DNA sequences that translate to the same CDR3. This rearrangement joins TRBV4-1 to TRBJ2-7; D may be TRBD2 (5 bases). The V gene's germline CDR1 is MGHRA and CDR2 YSYEKL. The ends were cut back, 1 base at V and 3 bases at J, with 16 bases in the middle. CDR3 length: 16 residues. The CDR3 nucleotides read TGCGCCAGCAGCCAAGGACTCGCGGGCGCCCGCTACGAGCAGTACTTC. It specifies CASSQGLAGARYEQYF.

This chain uses TRBV7-2 with TRBJ2-3, with D perhaps TRBD1 (5 bases). Trimming took 5 bases from V and 0 from J, leaving 12 bases between them. This CDR3 comprises 15 residues. Germline values: CDR1 SGHTA, CDR2 FQGNSA. The CDR3 bases are TGTGCCAGCAGCAATCGACAGACTAGCACAGATACGCAGTATTTT. It is translated as CASSNRQTSTDTQYF.

The gene calls are TRBV12-3 or TRBV12-4 and TRBJ2-2, with unresolved D. The V end lost 4 bases, the J end lost 4 bases, and 7 bases lay between the germline ends. The CDR3 has 13 amino acids. The CDR3 loop is CASSYEPTGELFF. The CDR3 nucleotides are TGTGCCAGCAGTTACGAACCCACCGGGGAGCTGTTTTTT.

The chain carries TRBV5-1 and TRBJ2-5; D gene uncertain. Trimming took off 0 bases at V and 2 bases at J, with 8 bases between the two ends. Germline values: CDR1 SGHRS, CDR2 YFSETQ. The CDR3 is 14 amino acids. CDR3 in amino acids: CASSLVHTQETQYF. CDR3 nucleotide sequence: TGCGCCAGCAGCTTGGTACATACTCAAGAGACCCAGTACTTC.

V and J are TRBV19 and TRBJ1-5, with D maybe TRBD1 (6 bases). Germline V gene lookup returns CDR1 LNHDA and CDR2 SQIVND (reference sequence). This CDR3 is built from 12 residues. V lost 10 bases and J 7 bases, leaving 14 bases between the germline ends. The CDR3 sequence is CATQQGRQPQHF. The CDR3 DNA is TGTGCCACCCAACAGGGAAGACAGCCCCAGCATTTT.

The rearrangement links TRBV19 to TRBJ2-2, with 8 bases identical to TRBD1. Unmatched junction bases numbered 10, after V lost 11 bases and J lost 2 bases. The germline gives CDR1 LNHDA, CDR2 SQIVND (reference sequence). CDR3 length equals 15 residues. The chain's CDR3 is CASLNRGFNTGELFF. In nucleotides, the CDR3 is TGTGCCTCGCTGAACAGGGGGTTTAACACCGGGGAGCTGTTTTTT.

This clone was detected only a few times. V usage is TRBV6-5 and J usage is TRBJ1-5, with TRBD1 matching 7 bases. The ends lost 0 bases at V and 10 bases at J; junction bases unmatched: 6. Germline V gene lookup returns CDR1 MNHEY and CDR2 SVGAGI. The CDR3 extends over 14 amino acids. CDR3 DNA sequence: TGTGCCAGCAGTTACTCCGACAGGGCCCAACCCCAGCATTTT. Translating it yields CASSYSDRAQPQHF.

The chain uses TRBV7-8 and TRBJ2-1; 9 bases are a match to TRBD2. CDR1 and CDR2 from the germline V gene are SGHVS and FQNEAQ. The junction had 9 bases not matched to a gene; V was cut back by 3 bases and J by 9 bases. The CDR3 spans 15 residues. The CDR3 DNA is TGTGCCAGCAGCTTCCGGGCGGGGGGGCTTGGTGAGCAGTTCTTC. Amino acids: CASSFRAGGLGEQFF.

The chain carries TRBV7-2 and TRBJ1-1; D possibly corresponds to TRBD1 (5 bases). Germline loops: CDR1 SGHTA, CDR2 FQGNSA. The CDR3 contains 13 residues. The V and J ends lost 5 bases and 10 bases respectively, with 17 bases between them. CDR3 nucleotide sequence: TGTGCCAGCAGCCCACCGGCCGAGGGGATAGCTTTCTTT. Its protein product is CASSPPAEGIAFF. Drawing the rest from reference TRBV7-2 and TRBJ1-1, the complete variable domain is GAGVSQSPSNKVTEKGKDVELRCDPISGHTALYWYRQSLGQGLEFLIYFQGNSAPDKSGLPSDRFSAERTGGSVSTLTIQRTQQEDSAVYLCASSPPAEGIAFFGQGTRLTVV.

This clone was detected only a few times. The chain couples TRBV9 to TRBJ2-1; no definite D call. Germline V CDR1 and CDR2: SGDLS, YYNGEE. The CDR3 contains 14 residues. Trimming took off 6 bases at V and 8 bases at J, with 18 bases between the two ends. This CDR3 is CASKREGSIDEQFF. DNA of the CDR3: TGTGCCAGCAAACGAGAAGGTTCTATAGATGAGCAGTTCTTC.

The CDR3 is CASSLDIYEQYF. In DNA, the CDR3 is TGCGCCAGCAGCTTAGACATCTACGAGCAGTACTTC. The chain employs TRBV5-1 and TRBJ2-7; no clear D. The CDR3 runs 12 residues. The V gene lost 2 bases and the J gene lost 3 bases, with 6 bases spanning the gap. CDR1 and CDR2 from the germline V gene are SGHRS and YFSETQ.

The rearrangement links TRBV6-5 to TRBJ2-2; no firm D call. Germline CDR1 reads MNHEY; CDR2 reads SVGAGI. This CDR3 has 14 amino acids. Trimming took 3 bases from V and 5 from J, leaving 10 bases between them. The CDR3 loop reads CASSYGWQTGELFF. The DNA of the CDR3 is TGTGCCAGCAGTTATGGTTGGCAGACCGGGGAGCTGTTTTTT.

CDR3 nucleotide sequence: TGTGCCAGCAGACCCGGGACAGGGGCATCTGGAAACACCATATATTTT. It specifies CASRPGTGASGNTIYF. The chain links TRBV7-9 to TRBJ1-3; 10 nucleotides match TRBD1. This CDR3 is built from 16 residues. Trimming took 6 bases from V and 1 from J; bases not matched to a gene: 6. Germline V gene lookup returns CDR1 SEHNR and CDR2 FQNEAQ (reference sequence). Drawing the rest from reference TRBV7-9 and TRBJ1-3, the complete variable domain is DTGVSQNPRHKITKRGQNVTFRCDPISEHNRLYWYRQTLGQGPEFLTYFQNEAQLEKSRLLSDRFSAERPKGSFSTLEIQRTEQGDSAMYLCASRPGTGASGNTIYFGEGSWLTVV.

This chain connects TRBV6-5 to TRBJ1-5, with a tentative D call TRBD1 (5 bases). Between the trimmed V and J ends, which lost 6 bases and 4 bases, there was a span of 13 bases. The CDR3 length is 14 residues. Germline V CDR1 and CDR2: MNHEY, SVGAGI. CDR3 in DNA: TGTGCCAGCAGCCCCTATGGGGGAAATCAGCCCCAGCATTTT. It codes for CASSPYGGNQPQHF.

The chain joins TRBV6-5 to TRBJ1-1; 9 positions match TRBD1. From germline, CDR1 is MNHEY and CDR2 SVGAGI. V was clipped by 5 bases and J by 3 bases; unmatched bases: 7. This CDR3 contains 15 residues. In nucleotides, the CDR3 is TGTGCCAGCAGTCGAGGGGACAGGGAGTACACTGAAGCTTTCTTT. Amino acid sequence: CASSRGDREYTEAFF.

This clone has a single count. This sequence joins TRBV24-1 and TRBJ1-1, with 9 bases that match TRBD1. The junction had 4 bases not matched to a gene; V was cut back by 4 bases and J by 2 bases. The CDR3 loop spans 15 amino acids. Germline CDR1 KGHDR, CDR2 SFDVKD. The CDR3 sequence: CATSDRTGGNTEAFF. Written as DNA, the CDR3 is TGTGCCACCAGTGACCGAACAGGGGGCAACACTGAAGCTTTCTTT.

The chain links TRBV29-1 to TRBJ1-4; a weak D match, TRBD1 (6 bases). V was clipped by 5 bases and J by 15 bases, with 19 bases between them. This CDR3 spans 12 amino acids. Germline V gene sequence: CDR1 SQVTM, CDR2 ANQGSEA. CDR3 amino acids: CSVRKGGDSMFF. In DNA form, the CDR3 reads TGCAGCGTTCGGAAAGGGGGAGATTCGATGTTTTTT. The complete variable domain, with remaining parts taken from reference TRBV29-1 and TRBJ1-4, reads SAVISQKPSRDICQRGTSLTIQCQVDSQVTMMFWYRQQPGQSLTLIATANQGSEATYESGFVIDKFPISRPNLTFSTLTVSNMSPEDSSIYLCSVRKGGDSMFFGSGTQLSVL.

The CDR3 DNA reads TGTGCCTGGAGCACAGGGGGAGGAGAGACCCAGTACTTC. It is translated as CAWSTGGGETQYF. The chain links TRBV30 to TRBJ2-5, with 8 bases aligning to TRBD1. Germline V lookup: CDR1 GTSNPN, CDR2 SVGIG (reference sequence). After removal of 3 bases from V and 4 bases from J, the junction contained 4 bases not matched to a gene. CDR3 size: 13 residues.